The 23 T cell receptor beta chains listed next were all sequenced from one sample in a study. TCRdb processed the 5' RACE reads anew with MiXCR; each CDR3 protein has one entry. The sample lists about 40,000 distinct CDR3 sequences; roughly a fifth were seen once. Treg sorting used a CD4+CD25+CD127-/low gate. Sequenced input: Tregs sorted from a lymph node. The receptors derive from a female donor with breast cancer.

This clonotype was picked up many times. V usage is TRBV5-1 and J usage is TRBJ1-2, with 7 bases lining up with TRBD1. The CDR3 loop spans 14 amino acids. From germline, CDR1 is SGHRS and CDR2 YFSETQ. Trimming took 0 bases from V and 8 from J; bases not matched to a gene: 7. CDR3: CASSLGSGGYGYTF. CDR3 DNA sequence: TGCGCCAGCAGCTTGGGTTCAGGGGGATACGGCTACACCTTC.

The chain links TRBV10-3 to TRBJ2-7, with D uncertain. The CDR3 extends over 15 amino acids. Looked up from germline, CDR1 is ENHRY and CDR2 is SYGVKD. V gave up 0 bases and J gave up 3 bases, with 12 bases separating them. In nucleotides, the CDR3 is TGTGCCATCAGTGAGTCGATCGGTCACCTCTACGAGCAGTACTTC. Translated, it gives CAISESIGHLYEQYF.

This clonotype was detected ten times or more. This chain joins TRBV7-3 and TRBJ2-3; TRBD2 matches 8 bases. Germline CDR1 SGHTA, CDR2 FQGTGA. V was pared by 5 bases and J by 4 bases, with 8 bases of the junction left unmatched. CDR3 length: 15 residues. CDR3 sequence reads: CASSRTGGFSDTQYF. CDR3 nucleotides: TGTGCCAGCAGCCGGACGGGAGGGTTTTCAGATACGCAGTATTTT.

The table lists this clonotype with many counts. The chain is built from TRBV5-1 and TRBJ2-7; 11 bases fit TRBD2. With V trimmed by 3 bases and J by 4 bases, 9 bases remained unmatched. The CDR3 extends over 16 amino acids. CDR1 is SGHRS and CDR2 is YFSETQ in the germline V gene. CDR3 in amino acids: CASSSRLAGPIYEQYF. The CDR3 DNA reads as TGCGCCAGCAGCTCCCGACTAGCGGGACCGATATACGAGCAGTACTTC.

This clonotype appeared many times. The chain joins TRBV9 to TRBJ2-7; tentatively, D is TRBD1 (5 bases). V dropped 1 base and J dropped 2 bases, with 13 bases sitting between them. CDR1 is SGDLS, CDR2 YYNGEE, per germline. The CDR3 spans 15 residues. CDR3 nucleotide sequence: TGTGCCAGCAGCGTACAGGGCGGACCAGCCTACGAGCAGTACTTC. The encoded protein is CASSVQGGPAYEQYF.

About this clonotype itself: Possible read error: a much larger clone is one base away. The V gene is TRBV5-1, the J gene TRBJ2-5; 11 positions agree with TRBD2. The V gene's germline CDR1 is SGHRS and CDR2 YFSETQ. The CDR3 totals 15 residues. CDR3 coding DNA: TGCGCCAGCAGCTTCGGGACTAGCGGCCAAGGGACCCAGTACTTC. It specifies CASSFGTSGQGTQYF.

This clonotype was found a few times. This chain uses TRBV9 with TRBJ2-4; TRBD2 might be the D (5 bases). V shed 3 bases and J shed 4 bases, with 17 bases lying between them. From germline, CDR1 is SGDLS and CDR2 YYNGEE. The CDR3 sequence is 16 residues long. CDR3: CASSDSLVTPKNIQYF. CDR3 bases: TGTGCCAGCAGCGACTCACTAGTAACTCCTAAAAACATTCAGTACTTC.

CDR3 sequence reads: CASSYASGIGEQFF. DNA of the CDR3: TGTGCCAGCAGTTACGCTAGCGGGATAGGTGAGCAGTTCTTC. This chain joins TRBV2 and TRBJ2-1; TRBD2 matches 9 bases. CDR1 SNHLY and CDR2 FYNNEI come from the germline V gene. This CDR3 has 14 amino acids. The V gene end was trimmed by 5 bases and the J gene end by 9 bases; junction bases not matched to a gene: 8. The whole variable domain, filled in from reference TRBV2 and TRBJ2-1, reads EPEVTQTPSHQVTQMGQEVILRCVPISNHLYFYWYRQILGQKVEFLVSFYNNEISEKSEIFDDQFSVERPDGSNFTLKIRSTKLEDSAMYFCASSYASGIGEQFFGPGTRLTVL.

This clonotype was picked up many times. This chain links TRBV5-1 with TRBJ2-2; D call uncertain. The V end was cut by 10 bases, the J end by 4 bases, with 20 bases between. This CDR3 is built from 15 residues. In germline, CDR1 is SGHRS, CDR2 YFSETQ. The CDR3 here is CAGREDPNFTGELFF. Written as DNA, the CDR3 is TGCGCCGGCCGTGAGGACCCCAACTTCACCGGGGAGCTGTTTTTT.

This clonotype was observed a handful of times. This sequence joins TRBV29-1 and TRBJ2-1; 8 bases are a match to TRBD1. Germline trimming cut 7 bases from V and 2 bases from J; bases unmatched to any gene: 7. Germline V gives CDR1 SQVTM, CDR2 ANQGSEA. The CDR3 runs to 14 residues. DNA for the CDR3: TGCAGCGCATTTCCAGGGGGCACCTACAATGAGCAGTTCTTC. Translation: CSAFPGGTYNEQFF.

This clonotype was seen a handful of times. This rearrangement joins TRBV20-1 to TRBJ1-2; 7 nucleotides line up with TRBD1. The CDR3 covers 12 residues. Germline lookup yields CDR1 DFQATT and CDR2 SNEGSKA (reference sequence). With V trimmed by 5 bases and J by 8 bases, 8 bases remained unmatched. The CDR3 DNA follows: TGCAGTGCTCTGACAGGGTCCGGGGGCTACACCTTC. Its translation: CSALTGSGGYTF.

This clonotype was counted between two and nine times. V gene TRBV11-2 combines with J gene TRBJ2-1, with 9 bases aligning to TRBD2. The CDR3 extends over 11 amino acids. J was trimmed by 10 bases and V by 5 bases; bases with no gene match: 0. Germline CDR1 and CDR2: SGHAT and FQNNGV. As DNA, the CDR3 is TGTGCCAGCAGCGCGGGGGGGGAGCAGTTCTTC. As protein: CASSAGGEQFF.

Comment on this clonotype: A much larger clone lies one base from this, so it may be a read error. The CDR3 loop is CASNSAGGRPPLHF. CDR3 nucleotides: TGTGCCAGCAACTCTGCCGGAGGGCGTCCACCCCTCCACTTT. This chain joins TRBV9 and TRBJ1-6; D ambiguous. This CDR3 is 14 amino acids long. V was pared by 6 bases and J by 11 bases, with 18 bases between. CDR1 and CDR2 (germline): SGDLS, YYNGEE.

This clonotype was seen repeatedly, ten times or more. The genes are TRBV4-1 and TRBJ2-2; D is undetermined. Germline V gene lookup returns CDR1 MGHRA and CDR2 YSYEKL. Trimming took 1 base from V and 0 from J, leaving 9 bases between them. The CDR3 spans 16 residues. CDR3 nucleotides: TGCGCCAGCAGCCAAGTCCAGAACGCGAACACCGGGGAGCTGTTTTTT. Protein product: CASSQVQNANTGELFF.

This clonotype was observed many times. The rearrangement uses TRBV29-1 and TRBJ2-7; D unresolved. Germline CDR1 is SQVTM and CDR2 is ANQGSEA. This CDR3 region has 12 residues. Trimming pared 6 bases from V and 2 bases from J, leaving 11 bases between. The CDR3 spells CSVKDGTYEQYF. The CDR3 DNA sequence: TGCAGCGTGAAGGATGGGACCTACGAGCAGTACTTC.

The V gene is TRBV4-1, the J gene TRBJ2-7, with 12 bases matching TRBD1. V shed 4 bases, J shed 5 bases, and the junction held 3 bases outside the gene matches. Germline CDR1 reads MGHRA; CDR2 reads YSYEKL. CDR3 size: 14 residues. The CDR3 sequence is CASSPGTGGDEQYF. DNA of the CDR3: TGCGCCAGCAGCCCCGGGACAGGGGGCGACGAGCAGTACTTC.

The chain links TRBV4-1 to TRBJ2-7; D is uncertain. The germline CDR1 and CDR2 sequences are MGHRA and YSYEKL. V was pared by 0 bases and J by 0 bases, with 9 bases between. The CDR3 length is 15 residues. The DNA for the CDR3 is TGCGCCAGCAGCCAAGATAGACGGACCTCCTACGAGCAGTACTTC. It is translated as CASSQDRRTSYEQYF.

Concerning this clonotype: With a much larger clone just one base away, this may be a read error. The chain uses TRBV15 and TRBJ2-7; 8 bases match TRBD1. The germline V gene has CDR1 LNHNV and CDR2 YYDKDF (reference sequence). The CDR3 spans 13 residues. The CDR3 protein is CAASTDRVFEQYF. CDR3 nucleotide sequence: TGTGCCGCCAGCACGGACAGGGTTTTCGAGCAGTACTTC.

The table lists this clonotype with a few counts. The rearrangement links TRBV29-1 to TRBJ2-7; TRBD2 agrees at 8 bases. CDR3 length: 15 amino acids. Germline V gene data show CDR1 as SQVTM and CDR2 as ANQGSEA. V gave up 0 bases and J gave up 4 bases; unmatched junction bases: 8. The CDR3 nucleotides read TGCAGCGTTGAAGACCCCGGGGGGGGTAGGTACGAGCAGTACTTC. Its translation: CSVEDPGGGRYEQYF.

This clonotype was observed many times. The chain employs TRBV20-1 and TRBJ2-1; D unclear. Germline V CDR1 and CDR2: DFQATT, SNEGSKA (reference sequence). Trimming cost V 6 bases and J 7 bases, with 7 bases left between them. There are 10 residues in the CDR3. Written as DNA, the CDR3 is TGCAGTGCGCCAAGGAATGAGCAGTTCTTC. It translates to CSAPRNEQFF.

Many counts were recorded for this clonotype. The chain uses TRBV12-3 or TRBV12-4 and TRBJ1-2; D is possibly TRBD1 (6 bases). The CDR3 runs to 13 residues. Trimming shortened V by 5 bases and J by 7 bases, and 14 bases separated the two germline ends. The CDR3 spells CASSPTGAIGYTF. The CDR3 bases are TGTGCCAGCAGTCCGACAGGCGCCATTGGCTACACCTTC.

This sequence joins TRBV13 and TRBJ2-5; TRBD2 matches at 16 bases. CDR3 length equals 18 residues. V was clipped by 4 bases and J by 4 bases; unmatched bases: 9. The germline gives CDR1 PRHDT, CDR2 FYEKMQ (reference sequence). The CDR3 reads CASSCAGTSGRVRETQYF. CDR3 DNA sequence: TGTGCCAGCAGCTGTGCCGGGACTAGCGGGAGGGTCAGAGAGACCCAGTACTTC.

The CDR3 DNA sequence: TGCGCCAGCAGCTTGGGTGTGTCAGGATATCAGCCCCAGCATTTT. Its translation is CASSLGVSGYQPQHF. V is TRBV5-1 and J is TRBJ1-5; D is undetermined. Germline V gene data show CDR1 as SGHRS and CDR2 as YFSETQ. Trimming cost V 0 bases and J 5 bases, with 12 bases left between them. The CDR3 runs to 15 residues.